Listed here are 20 T cell receptor beta chains from one sample, sequenced in a study of control samples from healthy donors and cancer patients. Assay used: immunoSEQ multiplex PCR; TCRdb lists only in-frame clones, some missing. The sample has around 150,000 clones, approximately 94% seen once. The specimen sequenced was blood. Receptors were obtained from a woman aged 40 to 50 in good health.

This chain connects TRBV19 to TRBJ1-2; D is uncertain. The germline gives CDR1 LNHDA, CDR2 SQIVND (reference sequence). Trimming left V 1 base short and J 7 bases short, with 16 bases between. This CDR3 contains 15 residues. The CDR3 nucleotides read TGTGCCAGTAGTATAGGAGGCGGAGGGAAAAGTGGCTACACCTTC. It is translated as CASSIGGGGKSGYTF.

The chain employs TRBV19 and TRBJ2-2, with a weak D call TRBD1 (6 bases). The CDR3 is 11 amino acids. Trimming left V 4 bases short and J 13 bases short, with 10 bases between. Germline values: CDR1 LNHDA, CDR2 SQIVND (reference sequence). CDR3 loop: CASSTGAGLFF. CDR3 nucleotide sequence: TGTGCCAGTAGTACAGGGGCCGGGCTGTTTTTT.

This rearrangement joins TRBV21-1 to TRBJ2-7; the table's D call of TRBD1 was not tested on the DNA. TRBV21-1 is an annotated pseudogene. The CDR3 runs to 14 residues. CDR3 coding DNA: TGTCCCCTCTCACAGGTCCACCCCTCCTACGAGCAGTACTTC. As protein: CPLSQVHPSYEQYF.

The chain couples TRBV2 to TRBJ1-3; D unresolved. The CDR3 extends over 14 amino acids. Germline lookup yields CDR1 SNHLY and CDR2 FYNNEI. Trimming stripped 8 bases from V and 2 bases from J, with 13 bases between. The CDR3 is CASCTGMAGNTIYF. The CDR3 DNA is TGTGCCAGCTGCACCGGGATGGCTGGAAACACCATATATTTT.

The genes are TRBV13 and TRBJ1-1, with a weak D call TRBD1 (5 bases). The CDR3 totals 16 residues. Germline V gives CDR1 PRHDT, CDR2 FYEKMQ (reference sequence). The germline V and J ends were trimmed by 4 bases and 7 bases, with 22 bases remaining between them. CDR3 loop: CASSSGTPALYDEAFF. CDR3 DNA: TGTGCCAGCAGCTCAGGGACCCCCGCGCTATATGATGAAGCTTTCTTT.

V is TRBV6-2 or TRBV6-3 and J is TRBJ1-2; D possibly corresponds to TRBD1 (5 bases). The CDR3 totals 13 residues. The V gene lost 2 bases and the J gene lost 13 bases, with 17 bases spanning the gap. Germline V gene lookup returns CDR1 MNHEY and CDR2 SVGEGT. The CDR3 DNA follows: TGTGCCAGCAGTTACCGACCCAGGGTCTTGAGCACCTTC. This gives the protein CASSYRPRVLSTF.

This sequence joins TRBV10-3 and TRBJ1-2; 9 bases align to TRBD1. The germline V gene has CDR1 ENHRY and CDR2 SYGVKD. The CDR3 totals 14 residues. V lost 4 bases to trimming and J lost 1 base; unmatched junction nucleotides: 1. The CDR3 here is CAISGTGDNYGYTF. CDR3 in DNA: TGTGCCATCAGTGGGACAGGGGATAACTATGGCTACACCTTC.

V is TRBV5-6 and J is TRBJ1-1, with unresolved D. Germline assignment: CDR1 SGHDT and CDR2 YYEEEE. V was cut by 1 base and J by 1 base, with 14 bases left in between. The CDR3 is 16 amino acids. CDR3 loop: CASSLLAGYSNTEAFF. The CDR3 DNA sequence: TGTGCCAGCAGCTTGTTGGCCGGGTATTCGAACACTGAAGCTTTCTTT. The complete variable domain, with remaining parts taken from reference TRBV5-6 and TRBJ1-1, reads DAGVTQSPTHLIKTRGQQVTLRCSPKSGHDTVSWYQQALGQGPQFIFQYYEEEERQRGNFPDRFSGHQFPNYSSELNVNALLLGDSALYLCASSLLAGYSNTEAFFGQGTRLTVV.

V usage is TRBV6-2 or TRBV6-3 and J usage is TRBJ2-7, with no clear D. Germline V gene sequence: CDR1 MNHEY, CDR2 SVGEGT. The CDR3 contains 13 residues. Trimming shortened V by 2 bases and J by 6 bases, and 11 bases separated the two germline ends. Written as DNA, the CDR3 is TGTGCCAGCAGTTACCTGGCAGCAGCCGAGCAGTACTTC. Encoded protein: CASSYLAAAEQYF.

This clone was counted once. The gene calls are TRBV9 and TRBJ1-1, with D perhaps matching TRBD1 (5 bases). The CDR3 extends over 15 amino acids. Germline V gene sequence: CDR1 SGDLS, CDR2 YYNGEE. V was clipped by 0 bases and J by 1 base, with 10 bases between them. CDR3 DNA sequence: TGTGCCAGCAGCGTAGATTGGGACGGGAACACTGAAGCTTTCTTT. Its translation: CASSVDWDGNTEAFF.

This chain uses TRBV6-2 or TRBV6-3 with TRBJ2-7; the match to TRBD1 covers 10 bases. V was pared by 5 bases and J by 3 bases, with 10 bases of the junction left unmatched. Per germline, CDR1 MNHEY and CDR2 SVGEGT. This CDR3 spans 16 amino acids. This CDR3 reads CASSKLPGQGLYEQYF. CDR3 bases: TGTGCCAGCAGTAAACTGCCGGGACAGGGGCTCTACGAGCAGTACTTC.

The chain combines TRBV6-1 with TRBJ2-2, with unresolved D. The CDR3 covers 15 residues. The ends were cut back, 2 bases at V and 4 bases at J, with 11 bases in the middle. Looked up from germline, CDR1 is MNHNS and CDR2 is SASEGT. The chain's CDR3 is CASSELSRSTGELFF. CDR3 nucleotides: TGTGCCAGCAGTGAACTATCCCGGTCCACCGGGGAGCTGTTTTTT.

This rearrangement joins TRBV5-1 to TRBJ2-2; 7 nucleotides agree with TRBD1. The CDR3 consists of 16 residues. Trimming took 3 bases from V and 1 from J; bases not matched to a gene: 6. From germline, CDR1 is SGHRS and CDR2 YFSETQ. CDR3 sequence reads: CASSSTGQRNTGELFF. CDR3 sequence (DNA): TGCGCCAGCAGCTCGACGGGACAGCGGAACACCGGGGAGCTGTTTTTT.

Note on this clone: Other DNA sequences of this sample code for an identical CDR3. The CDR3 protein is CASSPGRNTEAFF. The CDR3 DNA reads TGTGCCAGCTCACCGGGAAGGAACACTGAAGCTTTCTTT. The chain combines TRBV18 with TRBJ1-1, with D uncertain. V was trimmed by 3 bases and J by 1 base, leaving 6 bases between them. The CDR3 loop spans 13 amino acids. Germline V gives CDR1 KGHSH, CDR2 LQKENI.

This chain uses TRBV10-3 with TRBJ2-5; TRBD1 matches at 8 bases. Trimming cost V 0 bases and J 1 base; bases outside gene matches: 7. The CDR3 runs 17 residues. CDR1 is ENHRY, CDR2 SYGVKD, per germline. CDR3 residues: CAISESVTGGFQETQYF. The CDR3 DNA is TGTGCCATCAGTGAGTCCGTAACAGGGGGGTTCCAAGAGACCCAGTACTTC.

In this sample, this clone turned up once. The rearrangement uses TRBV13 and TRBJ2-3; 9 bases line up with TRBD1. CDR1 is PRHDT and CDR2 is FYEKMQ in the germline V gene (reference sequence). This CDR3 has 17 residues. V shed 4 bases, J shed 5 bases, and the junction held 13 bases outside the gene matches. CDR3 protein: CASSSRQGGFKGDTQYF. Here the CDR3 DNA reads TGTGCCAGCAGCTCCCGACAGGGGGGGTTCAAGGGAGATACGCAGTATTTT. The entire variable domain, with the rest obtained from reference TRBV13 and TRBJ2-3, is as follows: AAGVIQSPRHLIKEKRETATLKCYPIPRHDTVYWYQQGPGQDPQFLISFYEKMQSDKGSIPDRFSAQQFSDYHSELNMSSLELGDSALYFCASSSRQGGFKGDTQYFGPGTRLTVL.

This clone was observed once. The V gene is TRBV19, the J gene TRBJ1-4; unclear D gene. The CDR3 sequence is 14 residues long. Germline V gene sequence: CDR1 LNHDA, CDR2 SQIVND (reference sequence). With 5 bases removed from V and 0 bases from J, the gap between germline ends came to 7 bases. CDR3 region: CASSPGATNEKLFF. In nucleotides, the CDR3 is TGTGCCAGTAGTCCCGGTGCAACTAATGAAAAACTGTTTTTT.

The chain joins TRBV19 to TRBJ2-7; possible D gene TRBD1, 7 bases. From germline, CDR1 is LNHDA and CDR2 SQIVND (reference sequence). This CDR3 has 14 amino acids. The V end was cut by 3 bases, the J end by 1 base, with 10 bases between. The CDR3 region is CASSIPGGSYEQYF. The DNA for the CDR3 is TGTGCCAGTAGTATTCCAGGGGGGTCCTACGAGCAGTACTTC.

V is TRBV10-3 and J is TRBJ1-1; D gene uncertain. CDR3 length: 12 amino acids. Germline lookup yields CDR1 ENHRY and CDR2 SYGVKD. Between the trimmed V and J ends, which lost 4 bases and 1 base, there was a span of 4 bases. Here the CDR3 reads CAISGRNTEAFF. CDR3 bases: TGTGCCATCAGTGGAAGGAACACTGAAGCTTTCTTT.

This rearrangement joins TRBV19 to TRBJ1-1; no reliable D call. This CDR3 comprises 13 residues. Germline CDR1 LNHDA, CDR2 SQIVND (reference sequence). Written as DNA, the CDR3 is TGTGCTATTAAAACGGGCAGGAACACTGAAGCTTTCTTT. Translated, it gives CAIKTGRNTEAFF.